This paragraph reports one T cell receptor (beta chain). The data belong to a study of blood T cell repertoires in COVID-19. Study summary: Samples representing acute and convalescent COVID-19 were sourced from the United States, Italy and Spain. In each case, the material was cDNA or gDNA derived from T cells, B-cell-depleted T cells, or PBMCs.

V was cut by 6 bases and J by 5 bases, with 17 bases left in between. Germline-derived CDR1 and CDR2 are SQVTM and ANQGSEA. The CDR3 loop spans 14 amino acids. In the study's own analysis: Reference gene primers were amplified, and this amplification served to estimate nucleated cell counts. The protocol was immunoSEQ multiplex PCR, while the TCRdb copy is restricted to in-frame clones and leaves out a portion. V and J calls plus clone size are reproduced from that table; the DNA served to infer D and trimming. The sample records about 26,000 clones, almost 90% being singletons. This clonotype was obtained from a human donor in a cohort sampled during active COVID-19. J is TRBJ1-5 and V is TRBV29-1; possibly TRBD1 for D (5 bases). The material sequenced was peripheral blood. As DNA, the CDR3 is TGCAGCGTAGTTGGGACGGGGGTTTATCAGCCCCAGCATTTT. This gives the protein CSVVGTGVYQPQHF.